Following are 20 T cell receptor beta chains from one sample sequenced in a study of CXCR3-negative and CXCR3-positive naive CD8 T cells. UMI-labeled 5' RACE TRB cDNA libraries were prepared from the cells. Each CDR3 protein gets one entry in TCRdb, which reprocessed the 5' RACE reads and gives no DNA. The table lists roughly 86,000 distinct CDR3 sequences. Sequenced input: naive CXCR3- CD8+ T cells from blood. The subset: CD45RO-CCR7+CD27+CD95- naive CD8+ T cells lacking CXCR3 (TNR3-). The receptors come from a human donor in good health. Some clones in this sample may be carry-over from other donors' samples.

The V and J genes are TRBV9 and TRBJ1-1. The CDR3 is 14 residues long. CDR1 is SGDLS, CDR2 YYNGEE, per germline. Here the CDR3 reads CASSVGRMNTEAFF.

This chain joins TRBV14 and TRBJ2-5; TCRdb selects TRBD2, and the lack of DNA leaves this call unchecked. Germline V lookup: CDR1 SGHDN, CDR2 FVKESK. The CDR3 is 16 residues long. The CDR3 sequence is CASSQEPSGIQETQYF. Variable domain in full (rest from reference TRBV14 and TRBJ2-5): EAGVTQFPSHSVIEKGQTVTLRCDPISGHDNLYWYRRVMGKEIKFLLHFVKESKQDESGMPNNRFLAERTGGTYSTLKVQPAELEDSGVYFCASSQEPSGIQETQYFGPGTRLLVL.

The chain uses TRBV6-2 or TRBV6-3 and TRBJ2-5; TCRdb proposes TRBD2, but this gene call is untestable without DNA. The CDR3 totals 16 residues. The germline V gene has CDR1 MNHEY and CDR2 SVGEGT. CDR3 loop: CASSFGLAGDRETQYF.

The CDR3 sequence: CAGSQSKIDRAYEQYF. V gene TRBV23-1 combines with J gene TRBJ2-7; TCRdb picks TRBD1, but there is no DNA to check that call. TRBV23-1 qualifies as an ORF whose function is uncertain. This CDR3 comprises 16 residues.

The chain joins TRBV29-1 to TRBJ2-2. This CDR3 has 11 amino acids. CDR1 is SQVTM and CDR2 is ANQGSEA in the germline V gene. CDR3 loop: CSARKTGELFF.

The chain links TRBV29-1 to TRBJ2-7. Germline CDR1 and CDR2: SQVTM and ANQGSEA. The CDR3 totals 13 residues. The CDR3 loop reads CSVKKDSSYEQYF.

The chain uses TRBV12-5 and TRBJ2-7; the D call from TCRdb, TRBD1, cannot be confirmed without DNA. CDR3 size: 16 residues. CDR1 is LGHNT, CDR2 FRNRAP, per germline. CDR3 region: CASGLVLGQGTYEQYF.

The chain is built from TRBV14 and TRBJ1-2. Germline V lookup: CDR1 SGHDN, CDR2 FVKESK. There are 13 residues in the CDR3. CDR3 sequence reads: CASSQAQDYGYTF.

The rearrangement joins TRBV20-1 to TRBJ2-7; TCRdb picks TRBD1, but there is no DNA to check that call. This CDR3 spans 13 amino acids. The germline V gene encodes CDR1 DFQATT and CDR2 SNEGSKA (reference sequence). This chain's CDR3 is CSARDRENYEQYF.

J is TRBJ2-2 and V is TRBV29-1. Germline V gene lookup returns CDR1 SQVTM and CDR2 ANQGSEA. The CDR3 loop spans 11 amino acids. The chain's CDR3 is CSVHLKGELFF.

V gene TRBV2 combines with J gene TRBJ2-7; without DNA, the TCRdb call of TRBD1 cannot be checked. Germline CDR1 and CDR2: SNHLY and FYNNEI. There are 14 residues in the CDR3. Here the CDR3 reads CASRPGFTTMEQYF.

The chain has TRBV3-1 and TRBJ2-7; absent DNA, TCRdb's TRBD1 call cannot be checked. CDR3 length: 15 residues. Germline lookup yields CDR1 LGHDT and CDR2 YNNKEL (reference sequence). CDR3 residues: CASSSLGDRAYEQYF.

The chain has TRBV2 and TRBJ1-6; the TCRdb D gene call, TRBD1, has no DNA to confirm it. CDR1 and CDR2 from the germline V gene are SNHLY and FYNNEI. The CDR3 is 16 residues long. CDR3 amino acids: CASSEIPPGAYSPLHF.

The chain carries TRBV7-9 and TRBJ2-7; absent DNA, TCRdb's TRBD1 call cannot be checked. The V gene's germline CDR1 is SEHNR and CDR2 FQNEAQ (reference sequence). The CDR3 sequence is 15 residues long. The CDR3 spells CASSSSGTGGNEQYF. The full variable domain, with the rest looked up from reference TRBV7-9 and TRBJ2-7, is DTGVSQNPRHKITKRGQNVTFRCDPISEHNRLYWYRQTLGQGPEFLTYFQNEAQLEKSRLLSDRFSAERPKGSFSTLEIQRTEQGDSAMYLCASSSSGTGGNEQYFGPGTRLTVT.

The chain couples TRBV6-6 to TRBJ2-5. The germline CDR1 and CDR2 sequences are MNHNY and SVGAGI (reference sequence). The CDR3 covers 12 residues. The CDR3 loop reads CASSLGRETQYF.

The gene calls are TRBV11-2 and TRBJ2-3; the D call of TRBD2 rests on TCRdb alone, since no DNA is present to check it. The length of the CDR3 is 15 residues. Germline lookup yields CDR1 SGHAT and CDR2 FQNNGV. CDR3 sequence: CASSPPSGSTDTQYF. Based on the CDR3 plus reference TRBV11-2 and TRBJ2-3, the full variable domain is EAGVAQSPRYKIIEKRQSVAFWCNPISGHATLYWYQQILGQGPKLLIQFQNNGVVDDSQLPKDRFSAERLKGVDSTLKIQPAKLEDSAVYLCASSPPSGSTDTQYFGPGTRLTVL.

The CDR3 loop is CASSQGRENAYEQYF. The J gene is TRBJ2-7, the V gene TRBV4-3; the TCRdb call, TRBD1, lacks DNA for checking. The CDR3 totals 15 residues. Per the germline V gene, CDR1 is LGHNA and CDR2 is YSLEER.

The rearrangement uses TRBV29-1 and TRBJ2-7; TCRdb lists TRBD1, though no DNA is available to test this call. This CDR3 has 11 amino acids. The V gene's germline CDR1 is SQVTM and CDR2 ANQGSEA. CDR3 region: CSVRDSYEQYF.

This chain joins TRBV7-3 and TRBJ2-2; TCRdb gives TRBD1 as the D gene, but with no DNA this cannot be confirmed. Germline CDR1 SGHTA, CDR2 FQGTGA. CDR3 length: 17 amino acids. The CDR3 spells CASSFVYGQGSTGELFF.

The CDR3 sequence is CASGPPGSGGPLAKNIQYF. This chain uses TRBV12-5 with TRBJ2-4; the TCRdb D gene call, TRBD2, has no DNA to confirm it. Germline lookup yields CDR1 LGHNT and CDR2 FRNRAP. This CDR3 spans 19 amino acids.